The 6 T cell receptor beta chains presented below share a single source sample, sequenced in a study of T cell repertoires in ileal Crohn's disease. The table came from immunoSEQ multiplex PCR; TCRdb's copy has only in-frame clones and leaves some out. Altogether about 12,000 clones are present, around 76% being singletons, with the ten largest covering about 4.9%. The sample consisted of ileal tissue. All receptors derive from an adult with Crohn's disease.

V usage is TRBV7-9 and J usage is TRBJ1-1, with D uncertain. Looked up from germline, CDR1 is SEHNR and CDR2 is FQNEAQ (reference sequence). Trimming took off 3 bases at V and 3 bases at J, with 8 bases between the two ends. This CDR3 spans 13 amino acids. The CDR3 sequence is CASSFNSYTEAFF. CDR3 bases: TGTGCCAGCAGCTTTAATTCTTACACTGAAGCTTTCTTT.

V and J are TRBV30 and TRBJ2-7; 8 bases line up with TRBD2. CDR1 and CDR2 from the germline V gene are GTSNPN and SVGIG (reference sequence). Losses at the gene ends were 0 bases for V and 2 bases for J; bases not matched to a gene: 3. The CDR3 extends over 14 amino acids. The CDR3 loop reads CAWSVGGVTYEQYF. The CDR3 DNA reads TGTGCCTGGAGTGTCGGGGGGGTAACCTACGAGCAGTACTTC.

This rearrangement joins TRBV5-1 to TRBJ2-1, with TRBD2 matching over 7 bases. The V segment lost 1 base and the J segment 4 bases; nucleotides outside the gene matches: 2. The germline CDR1 and CDR2 sequences are SGHRS and YFSETQ. This CDR3 is 14 amino acids long. DNA of the CDR3: TGCGCCAGCAGCTTGCCTAGCGGTTACAATGAGCAGTTCTTC. It translates to CASSLPSGYNEQFF.

The chain recombines TRBV5-4 with TRBJ2-1; TRBD2 matches at 13 bases. V gave up 2 bases and J gave up 5 bases; unmatched junction bases: 16. Germline CDR1 SGHNT, CDR2 YYREEE (reference sequence). This CDR3 contains 20 residues. The CDR3 loop reads CASSFTSGRGFGLSDNEQFF. Written as DNA, the CDR3 is TGTGCCAGCAGCTTTACTAGCGGGAGGGGATTCGGTCTTTCGGACAATGAGCAGTTCTTC.

In its sample, this clone was seen once. This chain joins TRBV19 and TRBJ1-2, with a possible D match to TRBD1 (6 bases). The CDR3 runs 13 residues. Germline CDR1 is LNHDA and CDR2 is SQIVND (reference sequence). Deletions cut 4 bases from V and 5 bases from J, with 11 bases between. In DNA form, the CDR3 reads TGTGCCAGTAGTAGGGACAATTATTATGGCTACACCTTC. Its translation: CASSRDNYYGYTF.

The rearrangement uses TRBV6-1 and TRBJ2-1, with TRBD1 matching 9 bases. Germline trimming cut 3 bases from V and 12 bases from J; bases unmatched to any gene: 15. The CDR3 runs to 16 residues. In germline, CDR1 is MNHNS, CDR2 SASEGT. CDR3 loop: CASSDLRTGAAPGQFF. The CDR3 region has the DNA TGTGCCAGCAGTGATCTCCGGACAGGGGCCGCTCCCGGGCAGTTCTTC.